This TCR beta chain comes out of a study of T cells in localized non-small cell lung cancer. V lost 5 bases and J lost 5, with 13 bases in between. Germline CDR1 reads SGHVS; CDR2 reads FQNEAQ. This CDR3 has 14 amino acids. TCRdb keeps only in-frame clones here, not all; method: immunoSEQ multiplex PCR. This sample has some 38,000 clones; more than 80% occur once, and the top ten carry more than 5.5%. As concerns this clone: Its antigen is unidentified.

Overall study findings and caveats: Appearance in adjacent lung was seen for a median approximately 60 of the top 100 tumor clones. Those with higher blood T cell density had longer overall survival. Uninvolved adjacent lung showed the highest T cell clonality, exceeding tumor.

This specimen was peripheral blood, taken before any cancer treatment. The receptor's source is a female donor at least 60 years old with stage I lung adenocarcinoma. The chain recombines TRBV7-8 with TRBJ1-5; possibly TRBD1 for D (5 bases). The CDR3 nucleotides read TGTGCCAGCAGCGGGGGTCATTCGGATCAGCCCCAGCATTTT. Amino acid sequence: CASSGGHSDQPQHF.